The rows below give T cell receptor beta chains drawn from one sample of a study of shared clonotypes between healthy human individuals. The protocol was immunoSEQ multiplex PCR, while the TCRdb copy is restricted to in-frame clones and leaves out a portion. The top ten hold more than 0.9% of the sample, which has nearly 2 million clones, 85% to 95% seen once. Sequencing was performed on naive CD8+ T cells sorted from blood. Receptors were obtained from a man in his late teens or twenties in good health. The CDR3 runs from the conserved cysteine through the conserved F or W. The order of the fields is V gene, clone size, J gene, D gene, CDR3 DNA, CDR3 protein. The D gene is left open where the match is weak. The size of a clone is reported for some rows only, either as once, few or many, or as a class for expanded clones.

V gene: TRBV7-2
clone size: .
J gene: TRBJ2-7
D gene: .
CDR3 DNA: TGTGCCAGCAGCCTAGGGGAGTGGGGGCGAGGGTACGAGCAGTACTTC
CDR3 protein: CASSLGEWGRGYEQYF

V gene: TRBV7-9
clone size: .
J gene: TRBJ2-7
D gene: .
CDR3 DNA: TGTGCCAGCAGCTTAAGTAATCTGGAGCAGTACTTC
CDR3 protein: CASSLSNLEQYF

V gene: TRBV12-5
clone size: .
J gene: TRBJ2-1
D gene: .
CDR3 DNA: TGTGCTAGTGGTTTGGTAGGCGGGGATGAGCAGTTCTTC
CDR3 protein: CASGLVGGDEQFF

V gene: TRBV10-1
clone size: .
J gene: TRBJ2-7
D gene: .
CDR3 DNA: TGCGCCAGCAGTGAAGTTACGGAAGGGGCCCCCTTTGACGAGCAGTACTTC
CDR3 protein: CASSEVTEGAPFDEQYF

V gene: TRBV25-1
clone size: .
J gene: TRBJ2-3
D gene: TRBD2
CDR3 DNA: TGTGCCAGCAGTGAATTTGATAGCGGGATCACAGATACGCAGTATTTT
CDR3 protein: CASSEFDSGITDTQYF

V gene: TRBV2
clone size: .
J gene: TRBJ2-3
D gene: TRBD2
CDR3 DNA: TGTGCCAGCAGGGCTAGCGGGGATACGCAGTATTTT
CDR3 protein: CASRASGDTQYF

V gene: TRBV4-3
clone size: .
J gene: TRBJ2-7
D gene: .
CDR3 DNA: TGCGCCAGCAGCCAAGATCTTGGGACTCTAAACGAGCAGTACTTC
CDR3 protein: CASSQDLGTLNEQYF

V gene: TRBV28
clone size: .
J gene: TRBJ2-7
D gene: TRBD1
CDR3 DNA: TGTGCCAGCAGTCTAAACAGGGGCCCTTATACCTACGAGCAGTACTTC
CDR3 protein: CASSLNRGPYTYEQYF

V gene: TRBV27
clone size: .
J gene: TRBJ2-4
D gene: .
CDR3 DNA: TGTGCCAGCAGTTCCTCCGACCGCACACCAACCAAAAACATTCAGTACTTC
CDR3 protein: CASSSSDRTPTKNIQYF

V gene: TRBV11-2
clone size: .
J gene: TRBJ2-1
D gene: TRBD1
CDR3 DNA: TGTGCCAGCAGCTTAGAATCAGGGGACGGACAGGGGGCCTACAATGAGCAGTTCTTC
CDR3 protein: CASSLESGDGQGAYNEQFF

V gene: TRBV5-4
clone size: .
J gene: TRBJ2-7
D gene: TRBD2
CDR3 DNA: TGTGCCAGCAGCGACCAGCGGGGCTTTCCACGCTTC
CDR3 protein: CASSDQRGFPRF

V gene: TRBV4-1
clone size: .
J gene: TRBJ2-5
D gene: .
CDR3 DNA: TGCGCCAGCAGCCTTCTTGAGGAGGGAGGCCAAGAGACCCAGTACTTC
CDR3 protein: CASSLLEEGGQETQYF

V gene: TRBV19
clone size: .
J gene: TRBJ2-1
D gene: TRBD1
CDR3 DNA: TGTGCCAGTAGTCCCCTGGGGACAGGGGCCTTCAATGAGCAGTTCTTC
CDR3 protein: CASSPLGTGAFNEQFF

V gene: TRBV27
clone size: once
J gene: TRBJ2-3
D gene: TRBD2
CDR3 DNA: TGTGCCAGCGGAACTAGCGGGGATGGCACAGATACGCAGTATTTT
CDR3 protein: CASGTSGDGTDTQYF

V gene: TRBV15
clone size: .
J gene: TRBJ1-1
D gene: .
CDR3 DNA: TGTGCCACCAGCAGGGCCGACAGCTTCTACACTGAAGCTTTCTTT
CDR3 protein: CATSRADSFYTEAFF

V gene: TRBV7-2
clone size: .
J gene: TRBJ2-7
D gene: .
CDR3 DNA: TGTGCCAGCAGCTTTGGAAAGGCGTTTGAAACCCTCTCCTACGAGCAGTACTTC
CDR3 protein: CASSFGKAFETLSYEQYF

V gene: TRBV5-4
clone size: .
J gene: TRBJ2-5
D gene: .
CDR3 DNA: TGTGCCAGCAGCTCGAGGGGGGGCGGAGAGACCCAGTACTTC
CDR3 protein: CASSSRGGGETQYF

V gene: TRBV27
clone size: .
J gene: TRBJ2-7
D gene: .
CDR3 DNA: TGTGCCAGCAGTACAGGGTCCTACGAGCAGTACTTC
CDR3 protein: CASSTGSYEQYF

V gene: TRBV30
clone size: .
J gene: TRBJ2-3
D gene: .
CDR3 DNA: TGTGCCTGGAGTGGAGGGGACGGCGCAGATACGCAGTATTTT
CDR3 protein: CAWSGGDGADTQYF

V gene: TRBV4-1
clone size: .
J gene: TRBJ2-1
D gene: TRBD2
CDR3 DNA: TGCGCCAGCAGCCAATCCCGCCCGACTAGCGGTATGGTCCCCCCCTACAATGAGCAGTTCTTC
CDR3 protein: CASSQSRPTSGMVPPYNEQFF

V gene: TRBV7-2
clone size: .
J gene: TRBJ2-3
D gene: TRBD2
CDR3 DNA: TGTGCCAGCAGCTTCGCACCGGGACTAGCGACTAGCACAGATACGCAGTATTTT
CDR3 protein: CASSFAPGLATSTDTQYF

V gene: TRBV7-9
clone size: .
J gene: TRBJ1-4
D gene: TRBD1
CDR3 DNA: TGTGCCAGCAGTACAGGGGTTTTTGAAAAACTGTTTTTT
CDR3 protein: CASSTGVFEKLFF

V gene: TRBV5-4
clone size: .
J gene: TRBJ1-2
D gene: .
CDR3 DNA: TGTGCCAGCAGCTTGGAGGCAGGGCGGATTTATGGCTACACCTTC
CDR3 protein: CASSLEAGRIYGYTF

V gene: TRBV6-6
clone size: .
J gene: TRBJ2-5
D gene: TRBD2
CDR3 DNA: TGTGCCAGCAGCACAACTAGCGGCCAAGAGACCCAGTACTTC
CDR3 protein: CASSTTSGQETQYF

V gene: TRBV30
clone size: .
J gene: TRBJ2-7
D gene: TRBD2
CDR3 DNA: TGTGCCTGGAACTTAGGTAGCGGGGGGTCGAGCTCCTACGAGCAGTACTTC
CDR3 protein: CAWNLGSGGSSSYEQYF

V gene: TRBV5-6
clone size: .
J gene: TRBJ2-7
D gene: TRBD2
CDR3 DNA: TGTGCCAGCGGAGCGGGAGCTAGGTACGAGCAGTACTTC
CDR3 protein: CASGAGARYEQYF

V gene: TRBV11-2
clone size: .
J gene: TRBJ2-1
D gene: TRBD2
CDR3 DNA: TGTGCCAGCAGCTCCCGACTAGCGGACTCCTACAATGAGCAGTTCTTC
CDR3 protein: CASSSRLADSYNEQFF

V gene: TRBV7-8
clone size: .
J gene: TRBJ2-3
D gene: .
CDR3 DNA: TGTGCCAGCAGCTTATGGTACGGGGTACCTAGCACAGATACGCAGTATTTT
CDR3 protein: CASSLWYGVPSTDTQYF

V gene: TRBV5-4
clone size: .
J gene: TRBJ2-7
D gene: TRBD2
CDR3 DNA: TGTGCCAGCAGCCTCGGACTAGGTGGCTACGAGCAGTACTTC
CDR3 protein: CASSLGLGGYEQYF

V gene: TRBV5-1
clone size: .
J gene: TRBJ2-7
D gene: TRBD2
CDR3 DNA: TGCGCCAGCAGCTTGGGCGGGAGGTCCTACGAGCAGTACTTC
CDR3 protein: CASSLGGRSYEQYF

V gene: TRBV5-5
clone size: .
J gene: TRBJ2-7
D gene: .
CDR3 DNA: TGTGCCAGCAGCTTGGATGGCAGCCCCTACGAGCAGTACTTC
CDR3 protein: CASSLDGSPYEQYF

V gene: TRBV10-3
clone size: .
J gene: TRBJ2-5
D gene: .
CDR3 DNA: TGTGCCATCAGTGAGGGTCAGGGCCCATTCCAAGAGACCCAGTACTTC
CDR3 protein: CAISEGQGPFQETQYF

V gene: TRBV7-3
clone size: .
J gene: TRBJ1-4
D gene: TRBD1
CDR3 DNA: TGTGCCAGCAGCTCACTTCAAGACAGGGGAGGTGAAAAACTGTTTTTT
CDR3 protein: CASSSLQDRGGEKLFF

V gene: TRBV7-9
clone size: .
J gene: TRBJ2-7
D gene: .
CDR3 DNA: TGTGCCAGCAGCCCCCCCCAAGGCGCGACAGAAATAGCCCCGGAGTACTTC
CDR3 protein: CASSPPQGATEIAPEYF

V gene: TRBV5-4
clone size: .
J gene: TRBJ2-1
D gene: TRBD2
CDR3 DNA: TGTGCCAGCAGTTACGGGACTAGCGCGTACAATGAGCAGTTCTTC
CDR3 protein: CASSYGTSAYNEQFF

V gene: TRBV5-6
clone size: .
J gene: TRBJ1-5
D gene: .
CDR3 DNA: TGTGCCAGCAGCTTTAACGGTGATCAGCCCCAGCATTTT
CDR3 protein: CASSFNGDQPQHF

V gene: TRBV19
clone size: .
J gene: TRBJ1-4
D gene: .
CDR3 DNA: TGTGCCAGTCAGGGGTTTGAGACTAATGAAAAACTGTTTTTT
CDR3 protein: CASQGFETNEKLFF

V gene: TRBV30
clone size: once
J gene: TRBJ1-4
D gene: TRBD1
CDR3 DNA: TGTGCCTGGAGTGTACGACAGGGGACTGAAAAACTGTTTTTT
CDR3 protein: CAWSVRQGTEKLFF

V gene: TRBV5-6
clone size: .
J gene: TRBJ1-2
D gene: .
CDR3 DNA: TGTGCCAGCAGCTTTATGACAGGCTATGGCTACACCTTC
CDR3 protein: CASSFMTGYGYTF

V gene: TRBV29-1
clone size: .
J gene: TRBJ1-5
D gene: .
CDR3 DNA: TGCAGCGTTATACAGGGAAGCAATCAGCCCCAGCATTTT
CDR3 protein: CSVIQGSNQPQHF

V gene: TRBV9
clone size: .
J gene: TRBJ2-7
D gene: TRBD2
CDR3 DNA: TGTGCCAGCAGCTCTTATAGGGAGGGCGAGCAGTACTTC
CDR3 protein: CASSSYREGEQYF

V gene: TRBV5-6
clone size: .
J gene: TRBJ1-1
D gene: .
CDR3 DNA: TGTGCCAGCAGCTCCTGGGGGGCCCCTGAAGCTTTCTTT
CDR3 protein: CASSSWGAPEAFF

V gene: TRBV4-3
clone size: .
J gene: TRBJ2-1
D gene: .
CDR3 DNA: TGCGCCAGCAGCACCAGCTCGTTAGCAAGCTACAATGAGCAGTTCTTC
CDR3 protein: CASSTSSLASYNEQFF

V gene: TRBV30
clone size: .
J gene: TRBJ2-7
D gene: TRBD1
CDR3 DNA: TGTGCCTGGAGTCAATGGACAGGCTACGAGCAGTACTTC
CDR3 protein: CAWSQWTGYEQYF

V gene: TRBV6-5
clone size: .
J gene: TRBJ2-2
D gene: .
CDR3 DNA: TGTGCCAGCAGTTACGGTGCCGGGGAGCTGTTTTTT
CDR3 protein: CASSYGAGELFF

V gene: TRBV27
clone size: .
J gene: TRBJ1-6
D gene: .
CDR3 DNA: TGTGCCAGCAGCCAAGGTCCTGGGTCCTATAATTCACCCCTCCACTTT
CDR3 protein: CASSQGPGSYNSPLHF

V gene: TRBV11-2
clone size: .
J gene: TRBJ2-7
D gene: .
CDR3 DNA: TGTGCCAGCAGCGAAGAGGCTGGGGCACCCTCCTACGAGCAGTACTTC
CDR3 protein: CASSEEAGAPSYEQYF

V gene: TRBV6-5
clone size: .
J gene: TRBJ2-1
D gene: .
CDR3 DNA: TGTGCCAGCAGTTACACGGTTGACAATGAGCAGTTCTTC
CDR3 protein: CASSYTVDNEQFF

V gene: TRBV5-5
clone size: .
J gene: TRBJ2-7
D gene: TRBD2
CDR3 DNA: TGTGCCAGCAGCTTGGAACTAGCGGATTCCTACGAGCAGTACTTC
CDR3 protein: CASSLELADSYEQYF

V gene: TRBV4-3
clone size: .
J gene: TRBJ2-5
D gene: TRBD2
CDR3 DNA: TGCGCCAGCAGCAGACTAGCGGGATACCAAGAGACCCAGTACTTC
CDR3 protein: CASSRLAGYQETQYF

V gene: TRBV27
clone size: .
J gene: TRBJ2-1
D gene: .
CDR3 DNA: TGTGCCAGCAGCGACACAACAGGTCCCAATGAGCAGTTCTTC
CDR3 protein: CASSDTTGPNEQFF

V gene: TRBV7-8
clone size: .
J gene: TRBJ2-7
D gene: TRBD2
CDR3 DNA: TGTGCCAGCAGTGATGGCAGGCGGACTAGCGGGGTAAGGTCCTACGAGCAGTACTTC
CDR3 protein: CASSDGRRTSGVRSYEQYF

V gene: TRBV29-1
clone size: .
J gene: TRBJ2-3
D gene: TRBD2
CDR3 DNA: TGCAGCGTTGAGGGCTTGGGGCTAGCGGGCCGCACAGATACGCAGTATTTT
CDR3 protein: CSVEGLGLAGRTDTQYF

V gene: TRBV11-2
clone size: .
J gene: TRBJ2-3
D gene: .
CDR3 DNA: TGTGCCAGCAGCTTAGAGGCGTATACGGCAGATACGCAGTATTTT
CDR3 protein: CASSLEAYTADTQYF